The 22 T cell receptor beta chains presented below share a single source sample, sequenced in a study of T cell repertoires in cytomegalovirus infection. MiXCR, run by TCRdb on the reads, gives a single entry per CDR3 protein. The sample comprises 250,000 to 400,000 distinct CDR3 sequences, around a quarter of which are singletons, and about an eighth rests with the top ten. Their antigen targets remain unknown. The sample in question was cultured PBMCs, obtained from culture after CMV antigen stimulation. The receptors stem from a human donor in good health (CMV status not recorded). Some clones in this sample may be carry-over from other donors' samples.

The chain links TRBV12-3 or TRBV12-4 to TRBJ1-5; maybe TRBD1 (6 bases). This CDR3 is built from 14 residues. Trimming shortened V by 5 bases and J by 7 bases, and 15 bases separated the two germline ends. In nucleotides, the CDR3 is TGTGCCAGCAGTCCGGACAGAAAGTTACAGCCCCAGCATTTT. Residues: CASSPDRKLQPQHF.

This clonotype was recorded only once. The J gene is TRBJ2-7, the V gene TRBV18; maybe TRBD2 (5 bases). V dropped 6 bases and J dropped 0 bases, with 12 bases sitting between them. The CDR3 consists of 14 residues. The germline gives CDR1 KGHSH, CDR2 LQKENI. The CDR3 region is CASSPGFSSYEQYV. The CDR3 DNA reads TGTGCCAGCTCCCCGGGATTTAGCTCCTACGAGCAGTACGTC.

This clonotype showed up many times. The chain links TRBV7-2 to TRBJ2-7, with 14 bases matching TRBD2. CDR1 is SGHTA, CDR2 FQGNSA, per germline. V lost 1 base to trimming and J lost 2 bases; unmatched junction nucleotides: 7. The length of the CDR3 is 18 residues. The CDR3 nucleotides are TGTGCCAGCAGCTTAGTTCCGGGACTAGCGGGAGCAACCTACGAGCAGTACTTC. Its translation is CASSLVPGLAGATYEQYF.

The gene calls are TRBV19 and TRBJ2-5; no clear D. The CDR3 sequence is 13 residues long. In germline, CDR1 is LNHDA, CDR2 SQIVND (reference sequence). V lost 3 bases and J 5 bases, leaving 10 bases between the germline ends. The CDR3 coding sequence is TGTGCCAGTAGTATGGTGATAGGGGAGACCCAGTACTTC. Amino acids: CASSMVIGETQYF.

In its sample, this clonotype was seen once. The chain joins TRBV9 to TRBJ2-6; D uncertain. Germline lookup yields CDR1 SGDLS and CDR2 YYNGEE. The CDR3 length is 15 residues. V shed 3 bases and J shed 0 bases, with 7 bases lying between them. The CDR3 coding sequence is TGTGCCAGCAGCGCCCGTCCCTCTGGGGCCAACGTCCTGACTTTC. Translated: CASSARPSGANVLTF.

The chain links TRBV28 to TRBJ2-1; 11 nucleotides align to TRBD2. V shed 6 bases, J shed 5 bases, and the junction held 6 bases outside the gene matches. Germline CDR1 MDHEN, CDR2 SYDVKM. There are 15 residues in the CDR3. CDR3 sequence reads: CASRGASGRNNEQFF. For the CDR3, the DNA is TGTGCCAGCAGGGGGGCTAGCGGGAGGAACAATGAGCAGTTCTTC. The whole variable domain, filled in from reference TRBV28 and TRBJ2-1, reads DVKVTQSSRYLVKRTGEKVFLECVQDMDHENMFWYRQDPGLGLRLIYFSYDVKMKEKGDIPEGYSVSREKKERFSLILESASTNQTSMYLCASRGASGRNNEQFFGPGTRLTVL.

This clonotype was counted only a few times. V and J are TRBV5-4 and TRBJ2-1, with 11 bases fitting TRBD2. The CDR3 covers 15 residues. V lost 3 bases and J lost 6; bases outside the gene matches: 5. Looked up from germline, CDR1 is SGHNT and CDR2 is YYREEE (reference sequence). The DNA of the CDR3 is TGTGCCAGCAGCTACCTAGCGGGAGGACTCAATGAGCAGTTCTTC. Translation: CASSYLAGGLNEQFF.

There are many counts of this clonotype. The V and J genes are TRBV7-2 and TRBJ1-1; TRBD1 agrees at 8 bases. This CDR3 is built from 15 residues. The germline gives CDR1 SGHTA, CDR2 FQGNSA. Losses at the gene ends were 5 bases for V and 1 base for J; bases not matched to a gene: 6. In nucleotides, the CDR3 is TGTGCCAGCAGCCCCGCCGGGACAGGGAACACTGAAGCTTTCTTT. Translated: CASSPAGTGNTEAFF. Full variable domain (remainder filled in from reference TRBV7-2 and TRBJ1-1): GAGVSQSPSNKVTEKGKDVELRCDPISGHTALYWYRQSLGQGLEFLIYFQGNSAPDKSGLPSDRFSAERTGGSVSTLTIQRTQQEDSAVYLCASSPAGTGNTEAFFGQGTRLTVV.

The CDR3: CASSDAAEQYF. The CDR3 DNA reads TGTGCCAGCAGTGACGCGGCTGAGCAGTACTTC. V usage is TRBV2 and J usage is TRBJ2-7; D remains unclear. Germline-derived CDR1 and CDR2 are SNHLY and FYNNEI. The CDR3 loop spans 11 amino acids. Trimming took 3 bases from V and 7 from J, leaving 7 bases between them. Complete variable domain (other parts from reference TRBV2 and TRBJ2-7): EPEVTQTPSHQVTQMGQEVILRCVPISNHLYFYWYRQILGQKVEFLVSFYNNEISEKSEIFDDQFSVERPDGSNFTLKIRSTKLEDSAMYFCASSDAAEQYFGPGTRLTVT.

This clonotype was counted many times. The chain joins TRBV7-2 to TRBJ1-3; TRBD1 might be the D (5 bases). This CDR3 region has 15 residues. V was shortened by 5 bases and J by 0 bases, with 11 bases between the two germline ends. Germline V lookup: CDR1 SGHTA, CDR2 FQGNSA. The CDR3 protein is CASSPQVHSGNTIYF. The DNA for the CDR3 is TGTGCCAGCAGCCCACAGGTCCACTCTGGAAACACCATATATTTT.

The chain links TRBV24-1 to TRBJ2-3; the D is unclear. Trimming took off 9 bases at V and 2 bases at J, with 5 bases between the two ends. The CDR3 runs 11 residues. Germline CDR1 and CDR2: KGHDR and SFDVKD. The CDR3 loop reads CATENTDTQYF. CDR3 bases: TGTGCCACCGAGAACACAGATACGCAGTATTTT.

A few counts support this clonotype. The chain recombines TRBV24-1 with TRBJ1-5; 8 nucleotides line up with TRBD1. The junction had 5 bases not matched to a gene; V was cut back by 4 bases and J by 1 base. Germline V CDR1 and CDR2: KGHDR, SFDVKD. This CDR3 has 16 residues. CDR3 protein: CATSDDRGMSNQPQHF. As DNA, the CDR3 is TGTGCCACCAGTGACGACAGGGGAATGAGCAATCAGCCCCAGCATTTT.

This clonotype was recorded a few times. This chain connects TRBV6-8 to TRBJ2-7, with D possibly being TRBD1 (5 bases). Trimming pared 11 bases from V and 2 bases from J, leaving 25 bases between. The V gene's germline CDR1 is MNHGY and CDR2 SAAAGT. The CDR3 has 16 amino acids. CDR3 in DNA: TGTGCCGCTGGGGTTCGACAGCTTGGGTTTACCTACGAGCAGTACTTC. It is translated as CAAGVRQLGFTYEQYF.

The CDR3 reads CASSLMGTGQGGQPQHF. For the CDR3, the DNA is TGTGCCAGCAGCTTAATGGGGACAGGCCAGGGGGGGCAGCCCCAGCATTTT. The rearrangement links TRBV7-6 to TRBJ1-5; TRBD1 aligns across 8 bases. The CDR3 loop spans 17 amino acids. Germline V gene data show CDR1 as SGHVS and CDR2 as FNYEAQ. V dropped 2 bases and J dropped 7; count of bases not matched to a gene: 13.

This rearrangement joins TRBV10-3 to TRBJ2-1; the D gene is possibly TRBD2 (6 bases). CDR3 length: 15 amino acids. Trimming removed 3 bases at V and 10 bases at J, with 19 bases between. The germline CDR1 and CDR2 sequences are ENHRY and SYGVKD. The CDR3 DNA reads as TGTGCCATCAGTGACCAACCCGGGAGAGTTTCGGAGCAGTTCTTC. Protein product: CAISDQPGRVSEQFF.

In its sample, this clonotype was seen a few times. The V and J genes are TRBV7-6 and TRBJ2-1; TRBD2 matches at 9 bases. Germline CDR1 and CDR2: SGHVS and FNYEAQ. The CDR3 contains 13 residues. The J segment lost 8 bases and the V segment lost 5 bases, leaving 4 bases of the junction unmatched. This CDR3 is CASSISGSYEQFF. CDR3 DNA sequence: TGTGCCAGCAGCATTAGCGGGAGTTATGAGCAGTTCTTC.

The genes are TRBV19 and TRBJ2-2; TRBD1 aligns across 10 bases. V lost 8 bases and J lost 6; bases outside the gene matches: 6. This CDR3 spans 14 amino acids. Per germline, CDR1 LNHDA and CDR2 SQIVND (reference sequence). The CDR3 bases are TGTGCCAGTTTAAGGGACAGGGGATCCGGGGAGCTGTTTTTT. Amino acid sequence: CASLRDRGSGELFF.

The sample holds a few counts of this clonotype. This sequence joins TRBV19 and TRBJ2-7, with 9 positions matching TRBD1. The CDR3 totals 16 residues. Looked up from germline, CDR1 is LNHDA and CDR2 is SQIVND (reference sequence). V shed 2 bases and J 2 bases; nucleotides not matched to a gene: 7. The CDR3 region is CASSIRPGQGAYEQYF. The CDR3 DNA sequence: TGTGCCAGTAGTATAAGGCCGGGACAGGGAGCCTACGAGCAGTACTTC.

This clonotype was counted only a few times. The CDR3 DNA follows: TGTGCCAGCAGCGCCGACGAGAGTAGTAAGAATGAGCAGTTCTTC. It translates to CASSADESSKNEQFF. The genes are TRBV6-2 or TRBV6-3 and TRBJ2-1; D gene unclear. There are 15 residues in the CDR3. V lost 6 bases and J lost 7, with 19 bases in between. The germline V gene has CDR1 MNHEY and CDR2 SVGEGT.

The chain employs TRBV7-9 and TRBJ2-7, with 13 nucleotides matching TRBD2. The ends lost 2 bases at V and 0 bases at J; junction bases unmatched: 1. The CDR3 is made up of 16 amino acids. Germline CDR1 and CDR2: SEHNR and FQNEAQ (reference sequence). CDR3 in amino acids: CASSLWTSGSSYEQYF. The CDR3 nucleotides read TGTGCCAGCAGCTTATGGACTAGCGGGAGCTCCTACGAGCAGTACTTC.

V is TRBV6-5 and J is TRBJ1-6, with 9 nucleotides matching TRBD1. The CDR3 runs 14 residues. Trimming at V came to 6 bases and at J to 7 bases, leaving 4 bases not matched to a gene. Germline assignment: CDR1 MNHEY and CDR2 SVGAGI. The CDR3 sequence is CASRSGTGNSPLHF. The CDR3 DNA reads TGTGCCAGCAGATCCGGGACAGGGAATTCACCCCTCCACTTT.

This chain connects TRBV28 to TRBJ2-3; no clear D gene. Germline V lookup: CDR1 MDHEN, CDR2 SYDVKM. The CDR3 runs 11 residues. Trimming pared 2 bases from V and 8 bases from J, leaving 5 bases between. In nucleotides, the CDR3 is TGTGCCAGCAGTTTACGAGGTACGCAGTATTTT. Translation: CASSLRGTQYF.